These 8 T cell receptor beta chains share one sample of origin, sequenced in a study of blood T cells in healthy people across ages. Next came a second PCR, run for roughly 6 to 11 cycles, which used a sample-barcoded 5' primer along with a J-beta primer mix. TCRdb re-called the 5' RACE reads with MiXCR, one entry per CDR3 protein. The sample has some 1,800,000 distinct CDR3 sequences, more than 35% seen once. The sequenced sample was blood. These receptors all stem from a human donor in good health.

Turning to this clonotype: One end of the junction does not line up with germline, which may come from a read error. J is TRBJ2-7 and V is TRBV7-8, with D tentatively TRBD2 (5 bases). The CDR3 extends over 13 amino acids. Germline CDR1 and CDR2: SGHVS and FQNEAQ. Here the CDR3 reads CTSSLAPTSEQYF. CDR3 in DNA: TGTACCAGCAGCTTAGCGCCCACGAGCGAGCAGTACTTC.

With regard to this clonotype: At one end the junction does not follow the germline gene, possibly because of a read error. The chain links TRBV6-5 to TRBJ2-5; 7 positions match TRBD1. This CDR3 region has 14 residues. Germline V CDR1 and CDR2: MNHEY, SVGAGI. The CDR3, as DNA: TGTGCCAGCAGTGGTCAGGGACAGCAAGAGACCCGGTACTTC. Translated, it gives CASSGQGQQETRYF.

In its sample, this clonotype was seen many times. The chain combines TRBV5-1 with TRBJ2-6, with 7 bases fitting TRBD1. With 4 bases clipped from V and 0 bases from J, the junction kept 7 bases outside the gene matches. CDR1 SGHRS and CDR2 YFSETQ come from the germline V gene. The CDR3 is 17 residues long. The CDR3 is CASSRSGGNSGANVLTF. CDR3 sequence (DNA): TGCGCCAGCAGCAGATCAGGGGGTAACTCTGGGGCCAACGTCCTGACTTTC. The whole variable domain, remainder taken from reference TRBV5-1 and TRBJ2-6, is KAGVTQTPRYLIKTRGQQVTLSCSPISGHRSVSWYQQTPGQGLQFLFEYFSETQRNKGNFPGRFSGRQFSNSRSEMNVSTLELGDSALYLCASSRSGGNSGANVLTFGAGSRLTVL.

The V call is TRBV12-3 or TRBV12-4, the J call TRBJ2-1; 12 nucleotides line up with TRBD2. The J call may be wrong; the DNA end is better matched by TRBJ2-7. The CDR3 is made up of 14 amino acids. The CDR3 coding sequence is TGTGCCAGCAGACTAGCGGGGGGAGTGTACGAGCAGTACTTC. Its translation: CASRLAGGVYEQYF.

This clonotype was observed once. The junction departs from the called germline gene at one end, perhaps through a read error. The chain is built from TRBV27 and TRBJ2-4; TRBD1 is a possible D gene (7 bases). The CDR3 has 16 residues. Germline CDR1 is MNHEY and CDR2 is SMNVEV (reference sequence). The CDR3 protein is CTSCSRWRGPKNIQYF. CDR3 DNA sequence: TGTACCAGCTGTTCTCGGTGGAGGGGGCCCAAAAACATTCAGTACTTC.

This clonotype was picked up a small number of times. As DNA, the CDR3 is TGTGCCAGCAGCCAAGTGGGGGGACAGCCAGAATACGAGCAGTACTTC. It translates to CASSQVGGQPEYEQYF. The chain uses TRBV4-2 and TRBJ2-4; TRBD1 might be the D (7 bases). The DNA end favors TRBJ2-7, so the J call may be wrong. The CDR3 loop spans 16 amino acids. The germline V gene encodes CDR1 LGHNA and CDR2 YNFKEQ.

The chain couples TRBV4-3 to TRBJ2-7; D is undetermined. Germline V lookup: CDR1 LGHNA, CDR2 YSLEER. The ends were cut back, 0 bases at V and 3 bases at J, with 15 bases in the middle. The CDR3 covers 16 residues. The CDR3 DNA is TGCGCCAGCAGCCAAGACTTCGAGAGTAGATACTACGAGCAGTACTTC. Translation gives CASSQDFESRYYEQYF.

This clonotype was seen more than once but under ten times. The chain couples TRBV11-2 to TRBJ2-7; no clear D. Deletions cut 1 base from V and 1 base from J, with 14 bases between. Germline CDR1 reads SGHAT; CDR2 reads FQNNGV. The CDR3 spans 16 residues. CDR3 in DNA: TGTGCCAGCAGCTTAGTAACCCGCTTTGGGTCCTACGAGCAGTACTTC. This encodes CASSLVTRFGSYEQYF.